The sequence of this T cell receptor (beta chain) was determined in a study of cytomegalovirus exposure and HLA in healthy donors. The germline CDR1 and CDR2 sequences are ENHRY and SYGVKD. V was pared by 4 bases and J by 2 bases, with 8 bases between. This CDR3 has 13 amino acids. Use of 60 Vbeta and 13 Jbeta primers characterized the PCR. Study processing details: In a later analysis, around 87 million unique TCR beta chains included roughly 11 million shared by two or more donors. Data came from immunoSEQ multiplex PCR; TCRdb stores just in-frame clones and leaves some out. V and J calls and clone size come straight from that table; D and trimming were deduced from the DNA. Seen here are 140,000 or so clones, around 80% observed once, and the top ten hold 2.5% to 3%.

This sequence originates from a female donor in good health and CMV-seronegative. Sequenced input: PBMCs. The chain has TRBV10-3 and TRBJ2-5, with TRBD2 as a possible D gene (6 bases). CDR3: CAISAGLQETQYF. In nucleotides, the CDR3 is TGTGCCATCAGTGCCGGACTACAAGAGACCCAGTACTTC.